These 14 T cell receptor beta chains originate from one sample sequenced in a study of cytomegalovirus exposure and HLA in healthy donors. The PCR employed 60 Vbeta primers together with 13 Jbeta primers. TCRdb's table, derived via immunoSEQ multiplex PCR, lists solely in-frame clones and lacks some. The sample has almost 200,000 clones, 70% to 80% seen once. The sample taken for sequencing was PBMCs. Receptors were obtained from a male donor in good health and CMV-seropositive.

The chain links TRBV7-9 to TRBJ2-5, with D tentatively TRBD2 (6 bases). Germline values: CDR1 SEHNR, CDR2 FQNEAQ (reference sequence). The V end lost 2 bases, the J end lost 3 bases, and 10 bases lay between the germline ends. This CDR3 is 14 amino acids long. The CDR3 DNA reads as TGTGCCAGCAGCTTATGGGGCGGGGAAGAGACCCAGTACTTC. Protein sequence: CASSLWGGEETQYF.

The sample holds a few counts of this clone. The chain couples TRBV9 to TRBJ1-2; D is undetermined. Per the germline V gene, CDR1 is SGDLS and CDR2 is YYNGEE. V was cut by 7 bases and J by 3 bases, with 16 bases left in between. The CDR3 consists of 14 residues. The DNA for the CDR3 is TGTGCCAGCTCTGACACACCGGGAGACTATGGCTACACCTTC. This sequence encodes CASSDTPGDYGYTF.

The V and J genes are TRBV7-2 and TRBJ1-2, with a possible D match to TRBD1 (5 bases). CDR1 is SGHTA and CDR2 is FQGNSA in the germline V gene. CDR3 length equals 15 residues. V lost 2 bases and J 8 bases, leaving 18 bases between the germline ends. In DNA form, the CDR3 reads TGTGCCAGCAGCTTACAGGGCGGAGACCTTAAGGGCTACACCTTC. Translating it yields CASSLQGGDLKGYTF.

The J gene is TRBJ1-5, the V gene TRBV15, with 7 positions matching TRBD1. Germline CDR1 reads LNHNV; CDR2 reads YYDKDF (reference sequence). With V trimmed by 0 bases and J by 6 bases, 5 bases remained unmatched. The CDR3 extends over 15 amino acids. CDR3 sequence: CATSREQGKGQPQHF. CDR3 bases: TGTGCCACCAGCAGAGAACAGGGGAAGGGTCAGCCCCAGCATTTT.

The chain links TRBV18 to TRBJ1-5; no clear D gene. This CDR3 is 13 amino acids long. Germline CDR1 KGHSH, CDR2 LQKENI. Trimming took off 2 bases at V and 3 bases at J, with 5 bases between the two ends. CDR3 DNA sequence: TGTGCCAGCTCACCAAGCCTCAATCAGCCCCAGCATTTT. Encoded protein: CASSPSLNQPQHF.

The rearrangement links TRBV18 to TRBJ1-2, with 7 nucleotides matching TRBD1. Germline loops: CDR1 KGHSH, CDR2 LQKENI. CDR3 length: 18 amino acids. Unmatched junction bases numbered 15, after V lost 5 bases and J lost 0 bases. The CDR3 loop is CASSSNPTQGRSNYGYTF. CDR3 DNA sequence: TGTGCCAGCTCATCAAACCCTACACAGGGGAGGTCTAACTATGGCTACACCTTC.

J is TRBJ1-4 and V is TRBV4-1, with D maybe TRBD1 (5 bases). V lost 0 bases, J lost 5 bases, and 13 bases lay in between. Germline V lookup: CDR1 MGHRA, CDR2 YSYEKL. The CDR3 covers 16 residues. The chain's CDR3 is CASSQEIRVGNEKLFF. The CDR3 DNA sequence: TGCGCCAGCAGCCAAGAAATCAGGGTGGGGAATGAAAAACTGTTTTTT.

This clone was seen a few times. V is TRBV7-9 and J is TRBJ2-2, with D possibly being TRBD2 (6 bases). This CDR3 region has 14 residues. Trimming shortened V by 3 bases and J by 6 bases, and 11 bases separated the two germline ends. Germline V gene sequence: CDR1 SEHNR, CDR2 FQNEAQ (reference sequence). The CDR3 nucleotides are TGTGCCAGCAGCTTGGGAGCTAGCGCCGGGGAGCTGTTTTTT. It is translated as CASSLGASAGELFF.

This clone was seen a handful of times. The V and J genes are TRBV7-6 and TRBJ2-7; D might be TRBD1 (6 bases). Deletions cut 6 bases from V and 5 bases from J, with 14 bases between. The CDR3 extends over 13 amino acids. Per germline, CDR1 SGHVS and CDR2 FNYEAQ. For the CDR3, the DNA is TGTGCCAGCAGTTCCCGGGACACCCACGAGCAGTACTTC. It codes for CASSSRDTHEQYF.

The V and J genes are TRBV5-4 and TRBJ1-4; TRBD1 matches 9 bases. The V gene's germline CDR1 is SGHNT and CDR2 YYREEE (reference sequence). V lost 4 bases, J lost 7 bases, and 5 bases stayed unmatched. The CDR3 is 14 amino acids. CDR3 DNA: TGTGCCAGCAGCCTACAGGGGGCGCTTGAAAAACTGTTTTTT. Protein sequence: CASSLQGALEKLFF.

The chain joins TRBV7-9 to TRBJ1-4; no definite D call. The CDR3 runs to 14 residues. Trimming took off 3 bases at V and 5 bases at J, with 10 bases between the two ends. The germline V gene has CDR1 SEHNR and CDR2 FQNEAQ (reference sequence). The CDR3 nucleotides read TGTGCCAGCAGCTTTAGGACTGACAATGAAAAACTGTTTTTT. Translation gives CASSFRTDNEKLFF.

This chain links TRBV18 with TRBJ1-2, with unresolved D. With 3 bases removed from V and 8 bases from J, the gap between germline ends came to 13 bases. CDR3 size: 13 residues. Germline loops: CDR1 KGHSH, CDR2 LQKENI. DNA of the CDR3: TGTGCCAGCTCACCGGAGACCTCGAGGGGCTACACCTTC. Its protein is CASSPETSRGYTF.

The V call is TRBV4-2, the J call TRBJ2-3; the match to TRBD2 covers 10 bases. CDR1 and CDR2 (germline): LGHNA, YNFKEQ. The CDR3 sequence is 15 residues long. J was trimmed by 3 bases and V by 1 base; bases with no gene match: 1. As DNA, the CDR3 is TGTGCCAGCAGCCAAGTAGCGGGGGGTACAGATACGCAGTATTTT. It specifies CASSQVAGGTDTQYF.

This clone was observed once. The gene calls are TRBV18 and TRBJ2-7, with TRBD1 as a possible D gene (6 bases). CDR1 KGHSH and CDR2 LQKENI come from the germline V gene. The CDR3 totals 13 residues. Trimming took off 3 bases at V and 6 bases at J, with 12 bases between the two ends. The CDR3 nucleotides are TGTGCCAGCTCACCGCAGGGGAAGTCCGAGCAGTACTTC. It specifies CASSPQGKSEQYF.